Reported below is one TCR beta chain. V dropped 5 bases and J dropped 4 bases, with 9 bases sitting between them. CDR3 length equals 13 residues. Germline values: CDR1 MNHEY, CDR2 SVGAGI. This specimen comes from a study of cytomegalovirus exposure and HLA in healthy donors. TCRdb keeps only in-frame clones here, not all; method: immunoSEQ multiplex PCR. This sample has roughly 260,000 clones; about 87% occur once, and the top ten carry 2.6%. The sequencing input was PBMCs. The TCR sequence derives from a man younger than 35 in good health and CMV-seronegative. The genes are TRBV6-5 and TRBJ1-3; D is possibly TRBD1 (5 bases). As DNA, the CDR3 is TGTGCCAGCAGTCCTCCAGGGGGAAACACCATATATTTT. It is translated as CASSPPGGNTIYF.